This TCR beta chain is drawn from a study of T-cell memory formation after mild COVID-19. In this sample, this clonotype turned up a few times. Its antigen is unidentified. Broader study findings: Contracting clones, day 15 to 85, had balanced CD4/CD8, and later expanders favored CD4+. Clones from the second wave (peaking day 37) had unconfirmed SARS-CoV-2 specificity. CD4+ contracting clones lay mainly in CM and EM, CD8+ ones in EMRA.

Per the germline V gene, CDR1 is LGHNA and CDR2 is YSLEER. After removal of 5 bases from V and 6 bases from J, the junction contained 7 bases not matched to a gene. The CDR3 has 14 amino acids. Using constant-segment primers, 5'RACE produced TCR alpha and TCR beta cDNA libraries carrying sample barcodes and UMIs. Each CDR3 protein gets one entry after TCRdb re-called the 5' RACE reads with MiXCR. This sample has about 350,000 distinct CDR3 sequences, with about 13% found just once. The sample taken for sequencing was PBMCs or a T cell subset sorted from them (not recorded which). This chain connects TRBV4-3 to TRBJ1-5; 7 bases are a match to TRBD1. The TCR was taken from a young man who had mild COVID-19 (a few samples of this study predate the infection). Cell type and time point are not known. The CDR3 loop reads CASSKTGPGQPQHF. CDR3 nucleotides: TGCGCCAGCAGCAAGACAGGGCCGGGTCAGCCCCAGCATTTT.